Shown below are 29 T cell receptor beta chains from a single sample sequenced in a study of T cell repertoires in cytomegalovirus infection. TCRdb fed the reads into MiXCR, producing one record per CDR3 protein. The data hold approximately 910,000 distinct CDR3 sequences, with about a third observed a single time. These receptors have no known antigen. Source: cultured CD8+ T cells from PBMCs, taken from culture after CMV antigen stimulation. Receptors were obtained from a human donor in good health (CMV status not recorded). Some clones in this sample may be carry-over from other donors' samples.

The chain recombines TRBV5-6 with TRBJ1-2; D gene unclear. The V gene's germline CDR1 is SGHDT and CDR2 YYEEEE. The CDR3 is 16 amino acids. Trimming cost V 3 bases and J 4 bases, with 19 bases left between them. In DNA, the CDR3 is TGTGCCAGCAGCTCCTCCCGGGCCGGTCCGATCTATGGCTACACCTTC. Its protein product is CASSSSRAGPIYGYTF.

This clonotype was counted between two and nine times. The V and J genes are TRBV3-1 and TRBJ1-1; 8 bases agree with TRBD1. The CDR3 length is 17 residues. The J segment lost 4 bases and the V segment lost 1 base, leaving 11 bases of the junction unmatched. Germline CDR1 reads LGHDT; CDR2 reads YNNKEL (reference sequence). The CDR3 DNA sequence: TGTGCCAGCAGCCAAGCATCCCTCAGGGGGCCGGGCACTGAAGCTTTCTTT. Protein sequence: CASSQASLRGPGTEAFF.

This chain connects TRBV7-9 to TRBJ2-5, with a possible D match to TRBD2 (7 bases). The CDR3 totals 14 residues. Germline V gene lookup returns CDR1 SEHNR and CDR2 FQNEAQ (reference sequence). Trimming removed 6 bases from V and 1 base from J, with 12 bases in between. The CDR3 loop is CASRPGGSQETQYF. CDR3 DNA sequence: TGTGCCAGCAGACCGGGGGGCAGCCAAGAGACCCAGTACTTC.

This clonotype showed up just a few times. The chain couples TRBV5-6 to TRBJ2-7, with no clear D. The CDR3 sequence is 13 residues long. Trimming took 0 bases from V and 3 from J, leaving 7 bases between them. CDR1 is SGHDT, CDR2 YYEEEE, per germline. The DNA of the CDR3 is TGTGCCAGCAGCTTGGCTGGGATCTACGAGCAGTACGTC. This gives the protein CASSLAGIYEQYV.

This clonotype was observed a few times. The chain links TRBV7-8 to TRBJ2-2, with a weak D call TRBD1 (5 bases). The V gene lost 1 base and the J gene lost 7 bases, with 13 bases spanning the gap. CDR3 length: 15 amino acids. Looked up from germline, CDR1 is SGHVS and CDR2 is FQNEAQ. This CDR3 is CASSLDATVLGELFF. The CDR3 bases are TGTGCCAGCAGCTTAGACGCGACAGTACTCGGGGAGCTGTTTTTT.

This clonotype was detected a few times. The chain links TRBV27 to TRBJ2-1; the D is unclear. Germline CDR1 is MNHEY and CDR2 is SMNVEV (reference sequence). V gave up 6 bases and J gave up 5 bases, with 11 bases separating them. The CDR3 loop spans 13 amino acids. CDR3 coding DNA: TGTGCCAGCAGCAAACTGAACGACAATGAGCAGTTCTTC. Translating it yields CASSKLNDNEQFF.

The DNA of the CDR3 is TGTGCCAGCAGTTTGTTGTCAAATAGCAATCAGCCCCAGCATTTT. Its protein is CASSLLSNSNQPQHF. The chain combines TRBV6-2 or TRBV6-3 with TRBJ1-5; D ambiguous. The CDR3 runs 15 residues. V was cut by 4 bases and J by 0 bases, with 10 bases left in between. CDR1 and CDR2 from the germline V gene are MNHEY and SVGEGT.

This clonotype was counted ten times or more. The chain joins TRBV7-9 to TRBJ2-1, with D uncertain. This CDR3 region has 11 residues. The V gene's germline CDR1 is SEHNR and CDR2 FQNEAQ (reference sequence). Trimming took 2 bases from V and 12 from J, leaving 8 bases between them. CDR3 residues: CASSLFPGQFF. The DNA for the CDR3 is TGTGCCAGCAGCTTATTCCCTGGGCAGTTCTTC.

This clonotype was seen a handful of times. This chain connects TRBV10-3 to TRBJ2-7, with D perhaps matching TRBD1 (6 bases). The germline V gene encodes CDR1 ENHRY and CDR2 SYGVKD. The V and J ends lost 6 bases and 6 bases respectively, with 18 bases between them. The CDR3 runs to 14 residues. CDR3 amino acids: CAISLDSRGSEQYF. The CDR3, as DNA: TGTGCCATCAGCCTGGACAGCCGAGGATCCGAGCAGTACTTC.

V gene TRBV20-1 combines with J gene TRBJ1-2; D perhaps matches TRBD1 (5 bases). The CDR3 has 15 residues. V was clipped by 2 bases and J by 3 bases, with 16 bases between them. Germline CDR1 is DFQATT and CDR2 is SNEGSKA (reference sequence). The CDR3 reads CSARIVAGTYYGYTF. The CDR3 DNA reads TGCAGTGCTAGAATAGTTGCAGGGACTTACTATGGCTACACCTTC.

DNA of the CDR3: TGTGCCAGCAGCCAAGAGGTGGTAGGGGGCGGAGATGAGCAGTTCTTC. Translated: CASSQEVVGGGDEQFF. V and J are TRBV4-2 and TRBJ2-1; 7 positions agree with TRBD1. Germline CDR1 and CDR2: LGHNA and YNFKEQ. The ends lost 0 bases at V and 8 bases at J; junction bases unmatched: 10. The CDR3 has 16 residues.

This clonotype occurred a few times. The V gene is TRBV6-2 or TRBV6-3, the J gene TRBJ2-1; the D gene is possibly TRBD2 (5 bases). Germline V gene sequence: CDR1 MNHEY, CDR2 SVGEGT. Trimming took 2 bases from V and 8 from J, leaving 7 bases between them. The CDR3 covers 12 residues. This CDR3 is CASSYTGDEQFF. The CDR3, as DNA: TGTGCCAGCAGTTACACCGGGGATGAGCAGTTCTTC.

The sample holds many counts of this clonotype. The V and J genes are TRBV7-2 and TRBJ2-1; the D is unclear. V was trimmed by 0 bases and J by 4 bases, leaving 7 bases between them. The CDR3 runs to 14 residues. The V gene's germline CDR1 is SGHTA and CDR2 FQGNSA. CDR3 in amino acids: CASSLAGKYNEQFF. In DNA, the CDR3 is TGTGCCAGCAGCTTAGCTGGCAAGTACAATGAGCAGTTCTTC.

Remarks on this clonotype: A much larger clone lies one base from this, so it may be a read error. The conserved phenylalanine or tryptophan is not found at the CDR3 terminus, so this likely reflects a read error. The CDR3 coding sequence is TGTGCCAGCAGCCTTTCGGGACTAGCGGGGGGGCTCGATACGCAGTATTTG. Encoded protein: CASSLSGLAGGLDTQYL. The V gene is TRBV7-6, the J gene TRBJ2-3; 16 bases map to TRBD2. The ends lost 5 bases at V and 6 bases at J; junction bases unmatched: 8. Per germline, CDR1 SGHVS and CDR2 FNYEAQ. The CDR3 sequence is 17 residues long.

The rearrangement links TRBV7-6 to TRBJ2-3, with unresolved D. V gave up 0 bases and J gave up 2 bases, with 9 bases separating them. The germline gives CDR1 SGHVS, CDR2 FNYEAQ. There are 15 residues in the CDR3. DNA of the CDR3: TGTGCCAGCAGCTTAGCTGGGCAGTCCACAGATACGCAGTATTTT. This sequence encodes CASSLAGQSTDTQYF.

The chain has TRBV6-5 and TRBJ2-5, with 13 bases aligning to TRBD2. The CDR3 sequence is 16 residues long. Germline V lookup: CDR1 MNHEY, CDR2 SVGAGI. The V segment lost 5 bases and the J segment 4 bases; nucleotides outside the gene matches: 7. CDR3 DNA sequence: TGTGCCAGCAGTCGGACTAGCGGGGGCCCTGGAGAGACCCAGTACTTC. It translates to CASSRTSGGPGETQYF.

Note on this clonotype: Given a much more abundant clone one base away, this may be a read error. This sequence joins TRBV7-9 and TRBJ2-5; D is uncertain. The CDR3 is made up of 14 amino acids. The germline gives CDR1 SEHNR, CDR2 FQNEAQ (reference sequence). The V gene lost 5 bases and the J gene lost 5 bases, with 15 bases spanning the gap. CDR3 nucleotides: TGTGCCAGCAGCGATAAGTCCCAAAGGGAGACCCAGTACTTC. Its protein is CASSDKSQRETQYF.

This clonotype has ten or more counts. CDR3 residues: CALGGASNQPQHF. CDR3 coding DNA: TGTGCCCTGGGGGGGGCTAGCAATCAGCCCCAGCATTTT. This chain links TRBV7-8 with TRBJ1-5; tentative D call: TRBD1 (6 bases). The length of the CDR3 is 13 residues. V gave up 11 bases and J gave up 0 bases, with 11 bases separating them. Germline values: CDR1 SGHVS, CDR2 FQNEAQ.

The chain combines TRBV20-1 with TRBJ1-1; 10 bases are shared with TRBD1. Germline V gene lookup returns CDR1 DFQATT and CDR2 SNEGSKA (reference sequence). V lost 5 bases to trimming and J lost 4 bases; unmatched junction nucleotides: 13. The CDR3 contains 16 residues. CDR3 nucleotides: TGCAGTGCTTTCCTCCACGACAGGGGGCTAGCCACTGAAGCTTTCTTT. The encoded protein is CSAFLHDRGLATEAFF.

The V call is TRBV4-1, the J call TRBJ2-1; 12 bases are shared with TRBD2. Losses at the gene ends were 5 bases for V and 1 base for J; bases not matched to a gene: 6. The CDR3 runs to 17 residues. The germline gives CDR1 MGHRA, CDR2 YSYEKL. The CDR3 is CASSEALAGGSYNEQFF. CDR3 DNA sequence: TGCGCCAGCAGCGAAGCACTAGCGGGGGGTTCCTACAATGAGCAGTTCTTC.

In its sample, this clonotype was seen a few times. This chain joins TRBV28 and TRBJ2-3, with a possible D match to TRBD1 (6 bases). V gave up 3 bases and J gave up 2 bases, with 9 bases separating them. Germline V gives CDR1 MDHEN, CDR2 SYDVKM. CDR3 length: 14 amino acids. The CDR3 sequence is CASSFYRVTDTQYF. As DNA, the CDR3 is TGTGCCAGCAGTTTCTACAGGGTCACAGATACGCAGTATTTT.

The rearrangement uses TRBV7-6 and TRBJ2-1; TRBD2 is a possible D gene (6 bases). Trimming took 1 base from V and 6 from J, leaving 22 bases between them. CDR1 is SGHVS and CDR2 is FNYEAQ in the germline V gene. This CDR3 contains 18 residues. The CDR3 is CASSLDMRVSFGGNEQFF. CDR3 DNA sequence: TGTGCCAGCAGCTTAGATATGCGGGTATCGTTCGGGGGCAATGAGCAGTTCTTC. The full variable domain, in which reference TRBV7-6 and TRBJ2-1 provide the parts outside the CDR3, is GAGVSQSPRYKVTKRGQDVALRCDPISGHVSLYWYRQALGQGPEFLTYFNYEAQQDKSGLPNDRFSAERPEGSISTLTIQRTEQRDSAMYRCASSLDMRVSFGGNEQFFGPGTRLTVL.

This clonotype was counted only a few times. A much larger clone lies a single base off, so this may be a read error. The genes are TRBV2 and TRBJ2-2; unclear D gene. CDR3 size: 14 residues. The V gene lost 4 bases and the J gene lost 1 base, with 7 bases spanning the gap. CDR1 is SNHLY and CDR2 is FYNNEI in the germline V gene. The chain's CDR3 is CASSVGRNTGELFF. CDR3 bases: TGTGCCAGCAGTGTCGGACGGAACACCGGGGAGCTGTTTTTT.

This chain links TRBV7-9 with TRBJ1-1, with a tentative D call TRBD1 (5 bases). The CDR3 runs 15 residues. Trimming shortened V by 2 bases and J by 0 bases, and 10 bases separated the two germline ends. CDR1 and CDR2 (germline): SEHNR, FQNEAQ (reference sequence). The CDR3 here is CASSLPGRLNTEAFF. The CDR3 nucleotides read TGTGCCAGCAGCTTACCGGGACGGTTGAACACTGAAGCTTTCTTT.

This chain links TRBV20-1 with TRBJ2-1; D is perhaps TRBD2 (6 bases). The CDR3 runs 16 residues. Germline V CDR1 and CDR2: DFQATT, SNEGSKA (reference sequence). V was cut by 6 bases and J by 2 bases, with 20 bases left in between. CDR3: CSAMRTGTGAYNEQFF. DNA of the CDR3: TGCAGTGCGATGAGAACCGGGACGGGGGCCTACAATGAGCAGTTCTTC.

The chain has TRBV5-5 and TRBJ2-1; no firm D call. The CDR3 is 13 residues long. Per germline, CDR1 SGHKS and CDR2 YYEKEE (reference sequence). V lost 1 base and J 9 bases, leaving 11 bases between the germline ends. For the CDR3, the DNA is TGTGCCAGCAGCTTGAATTTGGGAACTGAGCAGTTCTTC. Protein product: CASSLNLGTEQFF. Supplemented by reference TRBV5-5 and TRBJ2-1, the full variable domain reads DAGVTQSPTHLIKTRGQQVTLRCSPISGHKSVSWYQQVLGQGPQFIFQYYEKEERGRGNFPDRFSARQFPNYSSELNVNALLLGDSALYLCASSLNLGTEQFFGPGTRLTVL.

The J gene is TRBJ2-4, the V gene TRBV6-1; 7 nucleotides line up with TRBD2. With 1 base clipped from V and 0 bases from J, the junction kept 6 bases outside the gene matches. CDR1 is MNHNS and CDR2 is SASEGT in the germline V gene. The CDR3 runs 17 residues. CDR3 amino acids: CASSEVLGGVAKNIQYF. The CDR3 region has the DNA TGTGCCAGCAGTGAAGTCCTGGGGGGGGTAGCCAAAAACATTCAGTACTTC.

This chain's CDR3 is CASSLGYKETQYF. In DNA form, the CDR3 reads TGTGCCAGCAGCTTGGGTTACAAAGAGACCCAGTACTTC. The V gene is TRBV13, the J gene TRBJ2-5; no clear D. This CDR3 is 13 amino acids long. Germline assignment: CDR1 PRHDT and CDR2 FYEKMQ (reference sequence). V was clipped by 3 bases and J by 3 bases, with 8 bases between them. Full variable domain (rest looked up from reference TRBV13 and TRBJ2-5): AAGVIQSPRHLIKEKRETATLKCYPIPRHDTVYWYQQGPGQDPQFLISFYEKMQSDKGSIPDRFSAQQFSDYHSELNMSSLELGDSALYFCASSLGYKETQYFGPGTRLLVL.

The rearrangement joins TRBV7-2 to TRBJ1-3; D gene uncertain. V was shortened by 5 bases and J by 0 bases, with 8 bases between the two germline ends. The CDR3 is 14 residues long. Germline CDR1 and CDR2: SGHTA and FQGNSA. The CDR3 DNA follows: TGTGCCAGCAGCGGAGGGTACTCTGGAAACACCATATATTTT. Protein product: CASSGGYSGNTIYF.